The entry that follows covers one T cell receptor beta chain sequence. The antigen remains unidentified. This entry comes from a study of cytomegalovirus exposure and HLA in healthy donors. Notes on the study in general: In vitro experiments confirmed that three CMV-associated chains were specific for CMV antigens. The authors later linked a missense DCLRE1C variant to TCR beta V- and J-gene trimming.

Everyone who donated was a healthy bone marrow donor. Primers included in the PCR were 60 Vbeta and 13 Jbeta primers. Assay: immunoSEQ multiplex PCR; the TCRdb copy retains only in-frame clones and omits some. Found here are about 160,000 clones, around 76% of them singletons; the top ten hold roughly 1.4%. This sequence was found in a man in his forties or fifties in good health and CMV-seronegative. What was sequenced was PBMCs.

CDR3 sequence: CASSPTSDTQYF. The CDR3, as DNA: TGCGCCAGCAGCCCGACTTCCGATACGCAGTATTTT. V gene TRBV5-1 combines with J gene TRBJ2-3, with D uncertain. CDR3 length: 12 amino acids. The V gene's germline CDR1 is SGHRS and CDR2 YFSETQ. Trimming removed 4 bases at V and 6 bases at J, with 9 bases between.